This T cell receptor beta chain was recorded in a study of chemoradiotherapy in HPV16-positive cancers. Notes on the study in general: Non-HPV-specific T cells did not expand in tumors during treatment, whereas candidate HPV-specific clones and E7-related motifs did.

The CDR3 has 17 residues. The germline V gene has CDR1 SEHNR and CDR2 FQNEAQ (reference sequence). Trimming took off 2 bases at V and 3 bases at J, with 16 bases between the two ends. Libraries were prepared by immunoSEQ multiplex PCR; TCRdb keeps only in-frame clonotypes and omits some of them. Among about 39,000 clones listed, more than 75% were seen once. About this clone itself: Its antigen is not identified.

The rearrangement links TRBV7-9 to TRBJ2-2, with a possible D match to TRBD2 (7 bases). Specimen: blood, collected from a patient who underwent chemoradiotherapy. This TCR was recovered from a human donor with HPV-associated anogenital cancer. The CDR3 DNA sequence: TGTGCCAGCAGCTTAAACGGGGGGCGCAGGGACACCGGGGAGCTGTTTTTT. It codes for CASSLNGGRRDTGELFF. The full variable domain, completed using reference TRBV7-9 and TRBJ2-2, is DTGVSQNPRHKITKRGQNVTFRCDPISEHNRLYWYRQTLGQGPEFLTYFQNEAQLEKSRLLSDRFSAERPKGSFSTLEIQRTEQGDSAMYLCASSLNGGRRDTGELFFGEGSRLTVL.